This passage covers 16 T cell receptor beta chains from one sample sequenced in a study of T cell responses to AZD1222 COVID-19 vaccine. TCRdb's table, derived via immunoSEQ multiplex PCR, lists solely in-frame clones and lacks some. This repertoire shows 140,000 or so clones, 75% to 95% found once; its top ten account for 7% to 9%. The material sequenced was peripheral blood, taken 28 days after the second dose of the MenACWY control vaccine. The receptors derive from an adult who received the MenACWY meningococcal vaccine as a control.

V gene TRBV28 combines with J gene TRBJ1-1, with D tentatively TRBD1 (6 bases). CDR3 size: 15 residues. Per the germline V gene, CDR1 is MDHEN and CDR2 is SYDVKM. V lost 7 bases and J lost 2, with 17 bases in between. CDR3 loop: CASTEGGAGNTEAFF. CDR3 sequence (DNA): TGTGCCAGCACCGAAGGGGGGGCCGGAAACACTGAAGCTTTCTTT.

This chain uses TRBV10-1 with TRBJ2-5; the D gene is possibly TRBD2 (5 bases). CDR1 and CDR2 from the germline V gene are WNHNN and SYGVQD (reference sequence). The CDR3 runs 17 residues. Trimming stripped 3 bases from V and 3 bases from J, with 20 bases between. The CDR3 coding sequence is TGCGCCAGCAGTGAAGGACTCATCTCCCGCGACAAAGAGACCCAGTACTTC. Translating it yields CASSEGLISRDKETQYF.

J is TRBJ2-5 and V is TRBV19; D might be TRBD1 (6 bases). The CDR3 length is 14 residues. Germline V gene lookup returns CDR1 LNHDA and CDR2 SQIVND (reference sequence). Trimming stripped 1 base from V and 3 bases from J, with 9 bases between. DNA for the CDR3: TGTGCCAGTAGTATAGTGGCAGGGGAAGAGACCCAGTACTTC. It is translated as CASSIVAGEETQYF.

In this sample, this clone turned up a few times. The chain joins TRBV15 to TRBJ1-3, with D uncertain. Trimming shortened V by 0 bases and J by 2 bases, and 8 bases separated the two germline ends. This CDR3 contains 15 residues. Germline lookup yields CDR1 LNHNV and CDR2 YYDKDF (reference sequence). DNA for the CDR3: TGTGCCACCAGCAGAGATTGGGGTGCTGGAAACACCATATATTTT. Its protein product is CATSRDWGAGNTIYF.

V is TRBV7-3 and J is TRBJ1-2; tentatively, D is TRBD1 (5 bases). The length of the CDR3 is 13 residues. Trimming stripped 5 bases from V and 4 bases from J, with 11 bases between. Germline-derived CDR1 and CDR2 are SGHTA and FQGTGA. The CDR3 is CASSGTGGYGYTF. CDR3 sequence (DNA): TGTGCCAGCAGCGGAACAGGCGGCTATGGCTACACCTTC.

The chain links TRBV9 to TRBJ2-3; D gene unclear. Trimming removed 1 base at V and 5 bases at J, with 14 bases between. The CDR3 length is 15 residues. The germline V gene has CDR1 SGDLS and CDR2 YYNGEE. The CDR3 spells CASSVQPRMEDTQYF. The CDR3 bases are TGTGCCAGCAGCGTACAGCCCAGAATGGAAGATACGCAGTATTTT.

The chain links TRBV5-4 to TRBJ2-5; D ambiguous. Per the germline V gene, CDR1 is SGHNT and CDR2 is YYREEE (reference sequence). The CDR3 contains 15 residues. The V end lost 4 bases, the J end lost 0 bases, and 13 bases lay between the germline ends. In DNA form, the CDR3 reads TGTGCCAGCAGCCCCTCTAGTGGGTACCAAGAGACCCAGTACTTC. Amino acid sequence: CASSPSSGYQETQYF.

The chain couples TRBV5-1 to TRBJ2-2; tentatively, D is TRBD1 (6 bases). CDR3 size: 15 residues. Germline assignment: CDR1 SGHRS and CDR2 YFSETQ. Trimming pared 4 bases from V and 0 bases from J, leaving 10 bases between. CDR3 protein: CASSRTGTNTGELFF. The CDR3 nucleotides are TGCGCCAGCAGCCGAACAGGGACGAACACCGGGGAGCTGTTTTTT. The full variable domain, rest sourced from reference TRBV5-1 and TRBJ2-2, is KAGVTQTPRYLIKTRGQQVTLSCSPISGHRSVSWYQQTPGQGLQFLFEYFSETQRNKGNFPGRFSGRQFSNSRSEMNVSTLELGDSALYLCASSRTGTNTGELFFGEGSRLTVL.

The chain uses TRBV3-1 (or the pseudogene TRBV3-2) and TRBJ2-2; TRBD2 agrees at 7 bases. The CDR3 contains 13 residues. Germline V CDR1 and CDR2: LGHDT, YNNKEL (reference sequence). V shed 4 bases, J shed 8 bases, and the junction held 4 bases outside the gene matches. CDR3 nucleotides: TGTGCCAGCAGCCGACTAGCCGGTGGGGAGCTGTTTTTT. Amino acids: CASSRLAGGELFF.

CDR3 in amino acids: CASKVLTSTDTQYF. CDR3 nucleotides: TGTGCCAGTAAAGTACTCACTAGCACAGATACGCAGTATTTT. The genes are TRBV19 and TRBJ2-3; D unclear. Germline V lookup: CDR1 LNHDA, CDR2 SQIVND (reference sequence). Trimming shortened V by 7 bases and J by 0 bases, and 11 bases separated the two germline ends. The CDR3 loop spans 14 amino acids.

This rearrangement joins TRBV7-9 to TRBJ1-6; D is ambiguous. Trimming shortened V by 2 bases and J by 6 bases, and 8 bases separated the two germline ends. From germline, CDR1 is SEHNR and CDR2 FQNEAQ (reference sequence). The CDR3 runs 14 residues. Written as DNA, the CDR3 is TGTGCCAGCAGCTTAAACTGGGCTAATTCACCCCTCCACTTT. Translation: CASSLNWANSPLHF.

This rearrangement joins TRBV19 to TRBJ2-1; the D gene is possibly TRBD1 (5 bases). CDR1 and CDR2 (germline): LNHDA, SQIVND (reference sequence). This CDR3 contains 15 residues. Between the trimmed V and J ends, which lost 3 bases and 0 bases, there was a span of 9 bases. The CDR3 region is CASSIGAISYNEQFF. The CDR3 DNA is TGTGCCAGTAGTATTGGGGCTATCTCCTACAATGAGCAGTTCTTC.

This sequence joins TRBV7-7 and TRBJ2-5; 16 bases line up with TRBD2. Unmatched junction bases numbered 6, after V lost 3 bases and J lost 5 bases. The CDR3 totals 17 residues. CDR1 SSHAT and CDR2 FNYEAQ come from the germline V gene (reference sequence). The CDR3 DNA reads TGTGCCAGCAGCTTGAGAGGGACTAGCGGGGGGGCCGAGACCCAGTACTTC. This translates into CASSLRGTSGGAETQYF.

The chain joins TRBV28 to TRBJ2-7; 9 bases align to TRBD1. The junction had 4 bases not matched to a gene; V was cut back by 4 bases and J by 3 bases. From germline, CDR1 is MDHEN and CDR2 SYDVKM. CDR3 length: 14 amino acids. For the CDR3, the DNA is TGTGCCAGCAGTTCAGGGGACAGGGACTACGAGCAGTACTTC. This codes for CASSSGDRDYEQYF.

V gene TRBV29-1 combines with J gene TRBJ2-3; D is uncertain. The CDR3 runs 13 residues. Deletions cut 7 bases from V and 1 base from J, with 12 bases between. From germline, CDR1 is SQVTM and CDR2 ANQGSEA. CDR3: CSARPPGTDTQYF. CDR3 nucleotide sequence: TGCAGCGCCCGTCCCCCTGGCACAGATACGCAGTATTTT.

The CDR3 sequence is CASSIVGITDTQYF. The CDR3, as DNA: TGTGCCAGTAGTATAGTAGGGATCACAGATACGCAGTATTTT. The chain recombines TRBV19 with TRBJ2-3; D is unresolved. The germline gives CDR1 LNHDA, CDR2 SQIVND (reference sequence). Between the trimmed V and J ends, which lost 1 base and 2 bases, there was a span of 7 bases. CDR3 length: 14 residues.